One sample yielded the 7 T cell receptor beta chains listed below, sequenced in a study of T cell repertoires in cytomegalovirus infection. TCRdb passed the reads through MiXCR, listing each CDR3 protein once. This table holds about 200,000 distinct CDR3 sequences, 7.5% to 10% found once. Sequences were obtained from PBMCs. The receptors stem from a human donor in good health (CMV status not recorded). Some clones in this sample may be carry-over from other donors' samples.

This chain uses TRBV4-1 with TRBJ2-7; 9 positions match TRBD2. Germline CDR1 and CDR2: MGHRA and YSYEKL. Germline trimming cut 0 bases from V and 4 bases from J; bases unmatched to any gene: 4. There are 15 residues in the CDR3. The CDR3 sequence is CASSQEITSGYEQYF. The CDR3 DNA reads TGCGCCAGCAGCCAAGAGATCACTAGCGGGTACGAGCAGTACTTC.

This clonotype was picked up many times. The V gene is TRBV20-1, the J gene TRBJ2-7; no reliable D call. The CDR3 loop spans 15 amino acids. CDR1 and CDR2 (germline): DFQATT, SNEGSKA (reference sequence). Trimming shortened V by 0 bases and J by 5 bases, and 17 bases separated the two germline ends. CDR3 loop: CSARDLTERVDEQYF. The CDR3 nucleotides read TGCAGTGCTAGAGACCTCACTGAGAGAGTCGACGAGCAGTACTTC.

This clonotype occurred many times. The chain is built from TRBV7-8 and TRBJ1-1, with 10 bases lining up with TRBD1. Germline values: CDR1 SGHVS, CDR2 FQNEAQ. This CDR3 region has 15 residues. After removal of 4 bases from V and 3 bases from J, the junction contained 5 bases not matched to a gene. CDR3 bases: TGTGCCAGCAGCTCGGGACAGGGGAGGGACACTGAAGCTTTCTTT. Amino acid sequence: CASSSGQGRDTEAFF.

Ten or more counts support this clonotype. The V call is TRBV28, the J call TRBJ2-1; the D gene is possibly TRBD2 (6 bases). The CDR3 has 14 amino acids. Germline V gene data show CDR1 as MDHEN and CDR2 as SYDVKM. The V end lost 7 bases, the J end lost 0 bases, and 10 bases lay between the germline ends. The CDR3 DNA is TGTGCCAGCATAAAGGGAGGCTCCTACAATGAGCAGTTCTTC. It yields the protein CASIKGGSYNEQFF.

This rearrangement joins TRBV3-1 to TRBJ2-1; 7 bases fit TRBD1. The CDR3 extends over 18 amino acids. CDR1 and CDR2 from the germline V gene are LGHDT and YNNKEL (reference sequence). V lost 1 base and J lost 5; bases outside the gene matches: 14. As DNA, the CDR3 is TGTGCCAGCAGCCAAGTTTATAGGGGGCCAAACAACGACAATGAGCAGTTCTTC. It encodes CASSQVYRGPNNDNEQFF.

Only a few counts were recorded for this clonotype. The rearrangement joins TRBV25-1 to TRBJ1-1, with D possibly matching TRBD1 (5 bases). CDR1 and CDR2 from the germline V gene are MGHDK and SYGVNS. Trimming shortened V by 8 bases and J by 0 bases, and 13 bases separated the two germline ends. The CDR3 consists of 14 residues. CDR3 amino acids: CASSIGAMNTEAFF. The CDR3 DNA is TGTGCCAGCTCTATAGGGGCCATGAACACTGAAGCTTTCTTT.

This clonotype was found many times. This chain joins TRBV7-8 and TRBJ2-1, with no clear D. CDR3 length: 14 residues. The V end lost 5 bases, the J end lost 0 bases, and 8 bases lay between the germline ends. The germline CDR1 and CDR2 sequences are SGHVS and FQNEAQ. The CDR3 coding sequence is TGTGCCAGCAGCCCCTTAAGCTCCTACAATGAGCAGTTCTTC. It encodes CASSPLSSYNEQFF.